This T cell receptor beta chain was recorded in a study of cytomegalovirus exposure and HLA in healthy donors. Study in general: A prior analysis found fewer than 120 million unique TCR beta sequences from roughly 180 million T cells.

General study results and limits: An analysis was carried out at a later point. It showed that HLA-associated TCR beta chains were more clonally expanded than equally common non-associated chains. In the analysis, some V segments, TRBV6-2 and TRBV6-3 included, were excluded as indistinguishable.

The PCR employed 60 Vbeta primers together with 13 Jbeta primers. Original handling: Among the unique TCR beta chains that a later analysis counted, around 72 million in all, 10 million to 11 million were shared. This table comes from immunoSEQ multiplex PCR, and its TCRdb copy is limited to in-frame clones, with some not included. V and J calls and clone size follow that table, whereas D and trimming were derived from the DNA. The table includes some 130,000 clones, 80% detected once. V lost 4 bases and J lost 0, with 10 bases in between. Germline V gives CDR1 LNHDA, CDR2 SQIVND (reference sequence). The CDR3 sequence is 16 residues long. Regarding this clone: Its matching antigen is unknown.

V gene TRBV19 combines with J gene TRBJ1-6; no firm D call. The clonotype originates from a male donor in good health and CMV-seronegative. Sequences were obtained from PBMCs. CDR3 coding DNA: TGTGCCAGTAGTAGTCAACCGAGCTCCTATAATTCACCCCTCCACTTT. It yields the protein CASSSQPSSYNSPLHF.